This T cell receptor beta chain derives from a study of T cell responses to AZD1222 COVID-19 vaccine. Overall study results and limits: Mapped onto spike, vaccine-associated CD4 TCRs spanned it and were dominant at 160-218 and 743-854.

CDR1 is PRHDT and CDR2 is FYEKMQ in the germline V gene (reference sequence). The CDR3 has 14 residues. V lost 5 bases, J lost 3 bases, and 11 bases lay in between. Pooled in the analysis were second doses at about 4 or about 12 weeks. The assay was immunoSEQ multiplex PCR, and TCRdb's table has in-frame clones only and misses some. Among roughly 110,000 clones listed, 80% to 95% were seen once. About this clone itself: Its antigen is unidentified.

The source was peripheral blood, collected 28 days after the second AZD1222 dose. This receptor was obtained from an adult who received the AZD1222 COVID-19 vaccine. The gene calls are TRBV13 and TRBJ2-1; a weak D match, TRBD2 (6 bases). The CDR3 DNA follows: TGTGCCAGCAGCCTGGGGCGGGGCTACAATGAGCAGTTCTTC. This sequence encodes CASSLGRGYNEQFF. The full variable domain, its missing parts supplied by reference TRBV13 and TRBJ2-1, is AAGVIQSPRHLIKEKRETATLKCYPIPRHDTVYWYQQGPGQDPQFLISFYEKMQSDKGSIPDRFSAQQFSDYHSELNMSSLELGDSALYFCASSLGRGYNEQFFGPGTRLTVL.